This TCR beta chain was retrieved from a study of graft-versus-host responses after intestinal transplantation. Study outcomes and limitations: In recipient marrow, GvH clones were found, and some appeared first in ileum or blood.

In the case of this clone: The antigen is undetermined.

The table came from immunoSEQ multiplex PCR; TCRdb's copy has only in-frame clones and leaves some out. This table holds roughly 81,000 clones, approximately 82% found once. Germline CDR1 reads MDHEN; CDR2 reads SYDVKM. The junction had 5 bases not matched to a gene; V was cut back by 0 bases and J by 9 bases. CDR3 length: 15 residues. V is TRBV28 and J is TRBJ2-1; 10 bases map to TRBD2. This sample comprised unstimulated CD4+ T cells sorted from spleen or lymph node cells, obtained before intestinal transplant. The sequence came from a human donor who received an intestinal transplant. The CDR3 loop is CASSLWASGSSEQFF. Written as DNA, the CDR3 is TGTGCCAGCAGTTTATGGGCTAGCGGGAGCTCTGAGCAGTTCTTC.